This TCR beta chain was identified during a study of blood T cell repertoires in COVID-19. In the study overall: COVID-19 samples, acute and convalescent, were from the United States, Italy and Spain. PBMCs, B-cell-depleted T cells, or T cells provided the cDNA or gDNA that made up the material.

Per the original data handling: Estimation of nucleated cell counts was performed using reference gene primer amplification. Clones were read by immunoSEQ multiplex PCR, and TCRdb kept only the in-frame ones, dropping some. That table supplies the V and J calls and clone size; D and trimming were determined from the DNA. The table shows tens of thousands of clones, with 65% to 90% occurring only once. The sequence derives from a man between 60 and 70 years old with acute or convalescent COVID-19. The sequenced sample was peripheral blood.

CDR3 sequence (DNA): TGTGCCAGTAGTACGAGGTTCTTTTCTAACTATGGCTACACCTTC. Amino acids: CASSTRFFSNYGYTF. The rearrangement uses TRBV19 and TRBJ1-2; D remains unclear. This CDR3 contains 15 residues. V was trimmed by 4 bases and J by 0 bases, leaving 12 bases between them. Germline V gene lookup returns CDR1 LNHDA and CDR2 SQIVND (reference sequence).